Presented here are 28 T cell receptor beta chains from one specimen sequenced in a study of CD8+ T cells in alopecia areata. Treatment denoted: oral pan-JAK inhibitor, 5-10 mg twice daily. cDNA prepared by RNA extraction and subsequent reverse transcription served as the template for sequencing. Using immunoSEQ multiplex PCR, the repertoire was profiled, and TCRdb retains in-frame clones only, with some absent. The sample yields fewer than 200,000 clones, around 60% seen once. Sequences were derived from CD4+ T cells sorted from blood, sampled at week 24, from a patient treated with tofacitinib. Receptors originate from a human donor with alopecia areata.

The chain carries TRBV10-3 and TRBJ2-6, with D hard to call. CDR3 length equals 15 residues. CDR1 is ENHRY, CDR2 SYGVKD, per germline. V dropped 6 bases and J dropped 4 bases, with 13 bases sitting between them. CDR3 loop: CAISKTLNGANVLTF. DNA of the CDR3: TGTGCCATCAGCAAGACCCTTAACGGGGCCAACGTCCTGACTTTC.

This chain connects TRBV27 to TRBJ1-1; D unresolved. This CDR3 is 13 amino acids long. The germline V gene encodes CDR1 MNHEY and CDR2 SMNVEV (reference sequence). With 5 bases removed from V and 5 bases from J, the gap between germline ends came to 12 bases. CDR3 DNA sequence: TGTGCCAGCAGTCCGCACAAACGAACTGAAGCTTTCTTT. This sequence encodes CASSPHKRTEAFF.

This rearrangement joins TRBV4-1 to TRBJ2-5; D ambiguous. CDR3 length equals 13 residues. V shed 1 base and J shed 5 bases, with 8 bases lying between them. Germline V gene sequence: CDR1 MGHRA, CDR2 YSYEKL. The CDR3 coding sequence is TGCGCCAGCAGCCAAGCGAACCGGGAGACCCAGTACTTC. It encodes CASSQANRETQYF.

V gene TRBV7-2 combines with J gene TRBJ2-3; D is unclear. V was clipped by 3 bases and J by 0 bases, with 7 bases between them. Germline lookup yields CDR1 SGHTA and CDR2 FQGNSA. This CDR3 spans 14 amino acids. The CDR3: CASSLSVSTDTQYF. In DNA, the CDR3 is TGTGCCAGCAGCTTGTCGGTGAGCACAGATACGCAGTATTTT.

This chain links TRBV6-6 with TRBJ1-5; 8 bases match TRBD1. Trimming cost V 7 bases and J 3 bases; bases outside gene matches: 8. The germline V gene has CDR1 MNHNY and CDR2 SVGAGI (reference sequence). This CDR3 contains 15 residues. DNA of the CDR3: TGTGCCAGCACCCAGACAGGGGCAAACAATCAGCCCCAGCATTTT. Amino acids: CASTQTGANNQPQHF.

The CDR3 loop reads CATAPHGRTLNEKLFF. CDR3 DNA sequence: TGTGCCACCGCTCCTCATGGCCGCACACTTAATGAAAAACTGTTTTTT. The V call is TRBV7-9, the J call TRBJ1-4; D is uncertain. The CDR3 is made up of 16 amino acids. V was shortened by 10 bases and J by 4 bases, with 22 bases between the two germline ends. In germline, CDR1 is SEHNR, CDR2 FQNEAQ (reference sequence).

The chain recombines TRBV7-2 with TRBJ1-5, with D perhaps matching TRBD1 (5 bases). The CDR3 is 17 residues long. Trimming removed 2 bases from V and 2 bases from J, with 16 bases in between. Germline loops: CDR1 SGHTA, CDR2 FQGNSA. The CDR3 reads CASSLRLGGGGNQPQHF. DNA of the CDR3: TGTGCCAGCAGCTTAAGATTGGGGGGTGGGGGCAATCAGCCCCAGCATTTT. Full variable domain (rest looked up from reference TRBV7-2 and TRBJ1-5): GAGVSQSPSNKVTEKGKDVELRCDPISGHTALYWYRQSLGQGLEFLIYFQGNSAPDKSGLPSDRFSAERTGGSVSTLTIQRTQQEDSAVYLCASSLRLGGGGNQPQHFGDGTRLSIL.

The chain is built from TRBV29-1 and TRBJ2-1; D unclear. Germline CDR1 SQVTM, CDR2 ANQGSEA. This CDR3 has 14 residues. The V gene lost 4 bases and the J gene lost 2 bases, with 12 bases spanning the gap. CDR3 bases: TGCAGCGTTGGTCTACAGAAGACCTACAATGAGCAGTTCTTC. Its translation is CSVGLQKTYNEQFF.

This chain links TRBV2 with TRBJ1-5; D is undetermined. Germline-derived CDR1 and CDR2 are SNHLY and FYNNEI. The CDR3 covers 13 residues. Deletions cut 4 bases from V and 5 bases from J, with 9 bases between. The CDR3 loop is CASSVGLYQPQHF. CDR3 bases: TGTGCCAGCAGTGTGGGGTTATATCAGCCCCAGCATTTT.

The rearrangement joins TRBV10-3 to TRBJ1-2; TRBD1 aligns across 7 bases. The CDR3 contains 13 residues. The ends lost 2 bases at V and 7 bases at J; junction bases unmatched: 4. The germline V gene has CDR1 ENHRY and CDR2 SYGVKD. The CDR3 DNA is TGTGCCATCAGTGAGCCGAACAGGGGTGGCTACACCTTC. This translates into CAISEPNRGGYTF.

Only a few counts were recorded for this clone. CDR3 region: CASSTRTGSGANVLTF. The CDR3 DNA follows: TGTGCCAGCAGTACCAGGACCGGATCTGGGGCCAACGTCCTGACTTTC. The gene calls are TRBV6-6 and TRBJ2-6; D is unresolved. This CDR3 has 16 residues. The V end lost 5 bases, the J end lost 1 base, and 12 bases lay between the germline ends. Germline V gene lookup returns CDR1 MNHNY and CDR2 SVGAGI (reference sequence).

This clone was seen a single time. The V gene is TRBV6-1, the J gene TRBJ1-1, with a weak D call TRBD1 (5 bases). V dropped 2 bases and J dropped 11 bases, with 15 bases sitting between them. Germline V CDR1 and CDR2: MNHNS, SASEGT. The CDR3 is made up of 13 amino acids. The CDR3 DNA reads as TGTGCCAGCAGTGAATCCTTGGGGGTTAGGGCTTTCTTT. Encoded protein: CASSESLGVRAFF.

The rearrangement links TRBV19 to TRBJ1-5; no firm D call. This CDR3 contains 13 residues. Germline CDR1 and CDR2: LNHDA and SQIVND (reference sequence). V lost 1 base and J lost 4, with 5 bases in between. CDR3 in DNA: TGTGCCAGTAGTATAGCGGGGAATCAGCCCCAGCATTTT. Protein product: CASSIAGNQPQHF.

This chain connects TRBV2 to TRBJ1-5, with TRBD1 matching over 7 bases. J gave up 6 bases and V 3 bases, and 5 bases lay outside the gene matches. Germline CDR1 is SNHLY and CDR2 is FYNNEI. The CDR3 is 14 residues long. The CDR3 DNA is TGTGCCAGCAGTGAGGCGCGACAGGGTCAGCCCCAGCATTTT. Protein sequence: CASSEARQGQPQHF.

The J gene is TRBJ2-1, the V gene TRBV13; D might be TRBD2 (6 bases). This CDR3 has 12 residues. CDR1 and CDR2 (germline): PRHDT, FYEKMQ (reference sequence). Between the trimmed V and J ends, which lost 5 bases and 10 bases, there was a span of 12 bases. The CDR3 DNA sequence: TGTGCCAGCAGCCCGGGACGGGGGGAGCAGTTCTTC. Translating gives CASSPGRGEQFF. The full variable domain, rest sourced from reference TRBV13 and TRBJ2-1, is AAGVIQSPRHLIKEKRETATLKCYPIPRHDTVYWYQQGPGQDPQFLISFYEKMQSDKGSIPDRFSAQQFSDYHSELNMSSLELGDSALYFCASSPGRGEQFFGPGTRLTVL.

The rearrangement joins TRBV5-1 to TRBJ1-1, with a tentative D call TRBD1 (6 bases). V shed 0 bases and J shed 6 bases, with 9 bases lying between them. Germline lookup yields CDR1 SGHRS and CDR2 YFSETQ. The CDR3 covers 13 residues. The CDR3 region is CASSLAYRAEAFF. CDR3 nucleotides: TGCGCCAGCAGCTTGGCCTACAGGGCTGAAGCTTTCTTT.

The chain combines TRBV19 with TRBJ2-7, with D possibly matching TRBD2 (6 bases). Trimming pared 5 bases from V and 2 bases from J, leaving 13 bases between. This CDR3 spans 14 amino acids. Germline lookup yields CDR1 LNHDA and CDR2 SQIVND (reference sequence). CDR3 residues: CASSLSGLPYEQYF. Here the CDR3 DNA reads TGTGCCAGTAGTCTCTCGGGACTCCCCTACGAGCAGTACTTC.

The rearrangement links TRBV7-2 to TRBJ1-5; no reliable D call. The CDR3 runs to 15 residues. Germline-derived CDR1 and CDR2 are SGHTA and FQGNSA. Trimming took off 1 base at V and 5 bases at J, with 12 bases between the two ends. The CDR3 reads CASSLVVGADQPQHF. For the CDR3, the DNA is TGTGCCAGCAGCTTAGTTGTAGGCGCAGATCAGCCCCAGCATTTT.

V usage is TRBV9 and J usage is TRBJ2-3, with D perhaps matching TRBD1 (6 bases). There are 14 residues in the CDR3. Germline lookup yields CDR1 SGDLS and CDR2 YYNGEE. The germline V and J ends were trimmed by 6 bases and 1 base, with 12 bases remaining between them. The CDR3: CASTWGLGTDTQYF. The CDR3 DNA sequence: TGTGCCAGCACGTGGGGGCTAGGCACAGATACGCAGTATTTT.

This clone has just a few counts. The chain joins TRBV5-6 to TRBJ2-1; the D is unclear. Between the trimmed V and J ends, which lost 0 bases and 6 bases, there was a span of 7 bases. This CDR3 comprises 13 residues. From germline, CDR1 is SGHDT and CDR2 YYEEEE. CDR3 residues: CASSLVAPNEQFF. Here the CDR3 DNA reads TGTGCCAGCAGCTTGGTAGCCCCCAATGAGCAGTTCTTC.

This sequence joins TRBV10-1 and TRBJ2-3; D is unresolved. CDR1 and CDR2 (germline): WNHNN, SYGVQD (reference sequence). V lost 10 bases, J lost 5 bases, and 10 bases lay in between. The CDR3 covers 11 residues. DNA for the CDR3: TGCGCCACCGAGGTAGGAGATACGCAGTATTTT. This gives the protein CATEVGDTQYF.

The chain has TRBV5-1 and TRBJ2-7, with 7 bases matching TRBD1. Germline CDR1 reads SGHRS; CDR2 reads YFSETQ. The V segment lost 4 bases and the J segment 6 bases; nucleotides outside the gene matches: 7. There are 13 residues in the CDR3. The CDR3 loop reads CASSIQQGSEQYF. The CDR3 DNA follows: TGCGCCAGCAGCATTCAACAGGGGAGCGAGCAGTACTTC.

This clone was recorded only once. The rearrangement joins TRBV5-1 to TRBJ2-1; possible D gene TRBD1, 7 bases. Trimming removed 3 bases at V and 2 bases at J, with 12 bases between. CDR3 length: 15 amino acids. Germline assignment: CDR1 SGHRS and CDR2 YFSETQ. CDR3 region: CASSSQGGAYNEQFF. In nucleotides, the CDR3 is TGCGCCAGCAGCTCCCAGGGGGGCGCCTACAATGAGCAGTTCTTC.

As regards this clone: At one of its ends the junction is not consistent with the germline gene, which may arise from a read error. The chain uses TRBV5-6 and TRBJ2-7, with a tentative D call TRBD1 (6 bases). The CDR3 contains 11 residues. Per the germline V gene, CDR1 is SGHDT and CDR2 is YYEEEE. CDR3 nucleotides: TGTGCCAGCAGCTTGGATGGGACAACGAATTTC. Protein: CASSLDGTTNF.

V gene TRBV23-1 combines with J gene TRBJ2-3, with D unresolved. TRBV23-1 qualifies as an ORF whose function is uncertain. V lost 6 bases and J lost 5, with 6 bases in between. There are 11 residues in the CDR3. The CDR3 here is CASRERDTQYF. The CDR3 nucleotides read TGCGCCAGCAGGGAAAGAGATACGCAGTATTTT.

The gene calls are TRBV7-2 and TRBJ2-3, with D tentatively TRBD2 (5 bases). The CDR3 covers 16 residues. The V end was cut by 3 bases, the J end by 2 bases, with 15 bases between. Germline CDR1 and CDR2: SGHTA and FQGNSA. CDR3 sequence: CASSFISGGLTDTQYF. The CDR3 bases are TGTGCCAGCAGCTTTATATCCGGAGGACTCACAGATACGCAGTATTTT.

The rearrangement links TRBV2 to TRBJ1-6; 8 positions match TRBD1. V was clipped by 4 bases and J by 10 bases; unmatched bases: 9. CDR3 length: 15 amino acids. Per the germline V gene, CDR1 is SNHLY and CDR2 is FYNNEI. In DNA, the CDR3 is TGTGCCAGCAGTGCCGAGAGACAGGGGAGCTCACCCCTCCACTTT. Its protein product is CASSAERQGSSPLHF. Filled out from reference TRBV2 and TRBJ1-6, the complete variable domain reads EPEVTQTPSHQVTQMGQEVILRCVPISNHLYFYWYRQILGQKVEFLVSFYNNEISEKSEIFDDQFSVERPDGSNFTLKIRSTKLEDSAMYFCASSAERQGSSPLHFGNGTRLTVT.

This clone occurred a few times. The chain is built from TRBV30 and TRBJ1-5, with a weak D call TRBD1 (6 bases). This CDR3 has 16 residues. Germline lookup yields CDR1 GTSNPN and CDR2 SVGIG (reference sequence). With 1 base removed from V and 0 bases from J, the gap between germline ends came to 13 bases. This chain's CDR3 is CAWSALDSYSNQPQHF. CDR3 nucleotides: TGTGCCTGGAGTGCCCTGGACAGCTATAGCAATCAGCCCCAGCATTTT.